These T cell receptor beta chains were read from a single sample in a study of blood T cell repertoires in COVID-19. Clones were sequenced by immunoSEQ multiplex PCR, and TCRdb holds only the in-frame ones, with some missing. This sample has more than 150,000 clones, with around 80% found just once. The specimen was PBMCs or T cells enriched from blood (not recorded which). Receptors were obtained from a man aged 60 to 75 who had been exposed to COVID-19. Both conserved end residues are part of each CDR3. A D gene is named only where the DNA matches it firmly. A clone size is listed for some rows: how often the clone was seen (once, few, many), or a class if it is expanded.

CDR3: CASSPTGNYGYTF
DNA: TGTGCCAGCAGCCCGACAGGGAACTATGGCTACACCTTC
D: TRBD1
size: .
V: TRBV7-9
J: TRBJ1-2

CDR3: CATSIGKDSGYTF
DNA: TGTGCCACCTCCATAGGAAAGGACAGCGGCTACACCTTC
D: .
size: .
V: TRBV24-1
J: TRBJ1-2

CDR3: CASTGEGILGETQYF
DNA: TGTGCCAGCACCGGGGAGGGTATCCTGGGAGAGACCCAGTACTTC
D: TRBD2
size: .
V: TRBV2
J: TRBJ2-5

CDR3: CASRETGNSNQPQHF
DNA: TGTGCCAGTAGGGAAACAGGGAATAGCAATCAGCCCCAGCATTTT
D: .
size: .
V: TRBV19
J: TRBJ1-5

CDR3: CASSSVRQDQETQYF
DNA: TGTGCCAGCAGCTCTGTCCGACAGGATCAAGAGACCCAGTACTTC
D: .
size: .
V: TRBV5-4
J: TRBJ2-5

CDR3: CASSPQGHEQFF
DNA: TGTGCCAGCAGCCCCCAGGGTCACGAGCAGTTCTTC
D: .
size: .
V: TRBV14
J: TRBJ2-1

CDR3: CASSDGQGFGYEQYF
DNA: TGTGCCAGCAGCGACGGACAGGGGTTCGGATACGAGCAGTACTTC
D: TRBD1
size: few
V: TRBV9
J: TRBJ2-7

CDR3: CSVDSGRQYDTQYF
DNA: TGCAGCGTCGATAGCGGGAGGCAGTATGATACGCAGTATTTT
D: TRBD2
size: .
V: TRBV29-1
J: TRBJ2-3

CDR3: CAWSSQVRSYEQYF
DNA: TGTGCCTGGAGTAGTCAGGTCCGATCCTACGAGCAGTACTTC
D: .
size: .
V: TRBV30
J: TRBJ2-7

CDR3: CAFIEGNYGYTF
DNA: TGTGCCTTTATCGAGGGAAACTATGGCTACACCTTC
D: .
size: once
V: TRBV30
J: TRBJ1-2

CDR3: CASSLREHSSYEQYF
DNA: TGTGCCAGCAGCTTGCGGGAACATTCCTCCTACGAGCAGTACTTC
D: .
size: .
V: TRBV5-5
J: TRBJ2-7

CDR3: CAIRNTSGRRYEQYF
DNA: TGTGCCATCCGAAACACTAGCGGGAGAAGATACGAGCAGTACTTC
D: TRBD2
size: .
V: TRBV10-3
J: TRBJ2-7

CDR3: CASSLRTDTQYF
DNA: TGTGCCAGCAGCCTACGTACAGATACGCAGTATTTT
D: .
size: once
V: TRBV11-3
J: TRBJ2-3

CDR3: CASSLTGGPGELFF
DNA: TGCGCCAGCAGCTTGACAGGGGGCCCCGGGGAGCTGTTTTTT
D: TRBD1
size: many
V: TRBV5-1
J: TRBJ2-2

CDR3: CATAPSGENGYTF
DNA: TGTGCCACCGCCCCCTCAGGGGAGAATGGCTACACCTTC
D: .
size: .
V: TRBV6-5
J: TRBJ1-2

CDR3: CSVPTQQGYNEQFF
DNA: TGCAGCGTTCCGACTCAGCAGGGGTACAATGAGCAGTTCTTC
D: .
size: .
V: TRBV29-1
J: TRBJ2-1

CDR3: CASSPLTTSGGTEAFF
DNA: TGTGCCAGCAGCCCCCTTACCACATCAGGGGGCACTGAAGCTTTCTTT
D: TRBD1
size: .
V: TRBV7-8
J: TRBJ1-1

CDR3: CASSSLGGTGAYEQYF
DNA: TGTGCCAGCAGCTCCCTAGGCGGGACAGGGGCCTACGAGCAGTACTTC
D: TRBD1
size: once
V: TRBV5-5
J: TRBJ2-7

CDR3: CASSDPGTAFYEQYF
DNA: TGCGCCAGCAGCGATCCCGGGACAGCTTTCTACGAGCAGTACTTC
D: TRBD1
size: .
V: TRBV5-1
J: TRBJ2-7

CDR3: CATSRDLGGTEAFF
DNA: TGTGCCACCAGCAGAGATCTAGGGGGCACTGAAGCTTTCTTT
D: .
size: .
V: TRBV15
J: TRBJ1-1

CDR3: CASSVDMGGTGGGNTIYF
DNA: TGTGCCAGCAGCGTAGATATGGGTGGGACAGGGGGTGGAAACACCATATATTTT
D: TRBD1
size: .
V: TRBV9
J: TRBJ1-3

CDR3: CAISVAADGNEQYF
DNA: TGTGCCATCAGTGTTGCGGCCGACGGAAACGAGCAGTACTTC
D: .
size: .
V: TRBV10-3
J: TRBJ2-7

CDR3: CASSPSGWADTQYF
DNA: TGTGCCAGCAGCCCCTCAGGATGGGCAGATACGCAGTATTTT
D: .
size: once
V: TRBV9
J: TRBJ2-3

CDR3: CATGGVGSSYEQYF
DNA: TGTGCCACCGGAGGAGTGGGGTCCTCCTACGAGCAGTACTTC
D: .
size: .
V: TRBV19
J: TRBJ2-7

CDR3: CASSVSVGVGSGANVLTF
DNA: TGTGCCAGCAGCGTAAGTGTGGGAGTCGGCTCTGGGGCCAACGTCCTGACTTTC
D: .
size: .
V: TRBV9
J: TRBJ2-6

CDR3: CASSEQGATWGGAFF
DNA: TGTGCCAGCAGTGAACAGGGGGCGACTTGGGGTGGAGCTTTCTTT
D: TRBD1
size: .
V: TRBV2
J: TRBJ1-1

CDR3: CASTWTSEYNEQFF
DNA: TGTGCCAGTACTTGGACTAGCGAATACAATGAGCAGTTCTTC
D: TRBD2
size: .
V: TRBV19
J: TRBJ2-1

CDR3: CASSRLRGLEAYNEQFF
DNA: TGTGCCAGCAGCCGACTACGGGGACTAGAAGCGTACAATGAGCAGTTCTTC
D: TRBD2
size: .
V: TRBV7-9
J: TRBJ2-1

CDR3: CASRPQGIITDTQYF
DNA: TGTGCCAGCAGACCCCAGGGCATAATCACAGATACGCAGTATTTT
D: .
size: .
V: TRBV28
J: TRBJ2-3

CDR3: CASSKKGTGGNQPQHF
DNA: TGTGCCAGCAGCAAAAAGGGGACAGGGGGCAATCAGCCCCAGCATTTT
D: .
size: .
V: TRBV21-1
J: TRBJ1-5

CDR3: CASSLGPSQYF
DNA: TGTGCCAGCAGTTTAGGGCCAAGTCAGTACTTC
D: .
size: .
V: TRBV28
J: TRBJ2-7

CDR3: CASSVDGVGEQFF
DNA: TGTGCCAGCAGCGTAGACGGGGTAGGTGAGCAGTTCTTC
D: .
size: .
V: TRBV9
J: TRBJ2-1

CDR3: CASSIDGVSNTEAFF
DNA: TGTGCCAGTAGTATTGATGGAGTCTCGAACACTGAAGCTTTCTTT
D: .
size: .
V: TRBV19
J: TRBJ1-1

CDR3: CATSDPTSGSTDTQYF
DNA: TGTGCCACCAGTGACCCAACTAGCGGTAGCACAGATACGCAGTATTTT
D: TRBD2
size: .
V: TRBV24-1
J: TRBJ2-3

CDR3: CASSLAPGGPNEQFF
DNA: TGCGCCAGCAGCTTGGCCCCGGGAGGGCCCAATGAGCAGTTCTTC
D: TRBD2
size: once
V: TRBV5-1
J: TRBJ2-1

CDR3: CASSLSLSPRNEQYF
DNA: TGTGCCAGCAGTTTATCCCTATCGCCACGCAACGAGCAGTACTTC
D: .
size: .
V: TRBV27
J: TRBJ2-7

CDR3: CSASSGYTGELFF
DNA: TGCAGTGCTAGTAGCGGTTACACCGGGGAGCTGTTTTTT
D: .
size: .
V: TRBV20-1
J: TRBJ2-2

CDR3: CASSLAPGQGSTYGYTF
DNA: TGTGCCAGCAGCTTAGCTCCGGGACAGGGGAGCACCTATGGCTACACCTTC
D: TRBD1
size: .
V: TRBV7-2
J: TRBJ1-2

CDR3: CATSDTQRATGELFF
DNA: TGTGCCACCAGTGATACACAGAGAGCCACCGGGGAGCTGTTTTTT
D: .
size: .
V: TRBV24-1
J: TRBJ2-2

CDR3: CASSLAFGQGYSGYTF
DNA: TGTGCCAGCAGCTTAGCGTTTGGACAGGGATATTCTGGCTACACCTTC
D: TRBD1
size: .
V: TRBV7-2
J: TRBJ1-2

CDR3: CASSQVSKQGGSFF
DNA: TGCGCCAGCAGCCAAGTTTCAAAGCAGGGAGGGTCCTTCTTC
D: TRBD2
size: .
V: TRBV4-1
J: TRBJ2-1

CDR3: CASSGGGAWETQYF
DNA: TGTGCCAGCAGTGGGGGAGGGGCTTGGGAGACCCAGTACTTC
D: TRBD2
size: .
V: TRBV28
J: TRBJ2-5

CDR3: CASSLAVGQGSYNEQFF
DNA: TGTGCCAGCAGCTTAGCTGTTGGACAGGGCTCCTACAATGAGCAGTTCTTC
D: TRBD1
size: .
V: TRBV7-2
J: TRBJ2-1